The T cell receptor (beta chain) under discussion was sequenced for a study of cytomegalovirus exposure and HLA in healthy donors. The CDR3 loop spans 13 amino acids. Trimming shortened V by 4 bases and J by 5 bases, and 14 bases separated the two germline ends. CDR1 and CDR2 from the germline V gene are GTSNPN and SVGIG (reference sequence). Whereas donors were nominally healthy upon sampling, unrecorded immune exposures were probable. This clone was counted a few times. With 60 Vbeta and 13 Jbeta primers, the PCR was carried out. This table comes from immunoSEQ multiplex PCR, and its TCRdb copy is limited to in-frame clones, with some not included. The sample yields 100,000 or so clones, more than 80% seen once.

Sequenced input: PBMCs. The clonotype comes from a man under 40 in good health and CMV-seronegative. The chain recombines TRBV30 with TRBJ1-2; no clear D. As DNA, the CDR3 is TGTGCCTGGAACTTGGGAGGGTGGTATGGCTACACCTTC. Protein sequence: CAWNLGGWYGYTF.